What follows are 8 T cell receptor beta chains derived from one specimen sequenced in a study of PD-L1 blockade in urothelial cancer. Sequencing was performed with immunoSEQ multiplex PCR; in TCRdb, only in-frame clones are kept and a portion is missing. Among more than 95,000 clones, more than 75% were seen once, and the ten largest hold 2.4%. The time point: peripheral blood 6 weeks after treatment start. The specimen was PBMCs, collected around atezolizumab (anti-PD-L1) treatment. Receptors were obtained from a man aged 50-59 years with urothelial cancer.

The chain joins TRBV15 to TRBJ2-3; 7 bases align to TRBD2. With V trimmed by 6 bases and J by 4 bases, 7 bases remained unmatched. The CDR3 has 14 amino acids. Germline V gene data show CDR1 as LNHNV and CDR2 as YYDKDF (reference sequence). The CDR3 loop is CATRGGPSADTQYF. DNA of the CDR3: TGTGCCACCAGGGGAGGGCCGAGTGCAGATACGCAGTATTTT. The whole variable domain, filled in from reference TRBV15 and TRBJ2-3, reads DAMVIQNPRYQVTQFGKPVTLSCSQTLNHNVMYWYQQKSSQAPKLLFHYYDKDFNNEADTPDNFQSRRPNTSFCFLDIRSPGLGDTAMYLCATRGGPSADTQYFGPGTRLTVL.

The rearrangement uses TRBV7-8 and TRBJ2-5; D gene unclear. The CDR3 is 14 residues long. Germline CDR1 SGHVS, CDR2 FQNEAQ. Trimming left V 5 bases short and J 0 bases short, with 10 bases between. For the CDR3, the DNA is TGTGCCAGCAGCAAGTCAGGAAACCAAGAGACCCAGTACTTC. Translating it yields CASSKSGNQETQYF.

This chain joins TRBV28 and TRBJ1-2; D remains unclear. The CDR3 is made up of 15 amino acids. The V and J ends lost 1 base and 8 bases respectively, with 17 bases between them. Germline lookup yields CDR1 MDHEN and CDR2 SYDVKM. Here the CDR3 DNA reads TGTGCCAGCAGTTTATACGGCAGGTTGGCAGGAGGCTACACCTTC. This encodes CASSLYGRLAGGYTF.

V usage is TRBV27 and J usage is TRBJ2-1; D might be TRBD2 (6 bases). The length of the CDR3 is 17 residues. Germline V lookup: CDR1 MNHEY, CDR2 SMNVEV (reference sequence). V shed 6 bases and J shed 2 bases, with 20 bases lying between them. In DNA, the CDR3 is TGTGCCAGCAGAGACCCCTCTAGTGCGGGAACCTACAATGAGCAGTTCTTC. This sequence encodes CASRDPSSAGTYNEQFF.

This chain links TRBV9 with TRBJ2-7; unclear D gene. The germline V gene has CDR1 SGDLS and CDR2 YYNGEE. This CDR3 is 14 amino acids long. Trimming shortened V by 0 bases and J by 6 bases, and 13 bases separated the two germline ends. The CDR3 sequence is CASSVDLAAPEQYF. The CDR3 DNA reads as TGTGCCAGCAGCGTAGACCTCGCGGCGCCCGAGCAGTACTTC.

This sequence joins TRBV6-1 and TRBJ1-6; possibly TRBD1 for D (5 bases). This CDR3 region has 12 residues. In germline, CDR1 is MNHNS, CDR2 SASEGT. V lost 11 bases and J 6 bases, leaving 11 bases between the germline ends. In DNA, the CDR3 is TGTGCCGGACAAGCTCCTAATTCACCCCTCCACTTT. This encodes CAGQAPNSPLHF.

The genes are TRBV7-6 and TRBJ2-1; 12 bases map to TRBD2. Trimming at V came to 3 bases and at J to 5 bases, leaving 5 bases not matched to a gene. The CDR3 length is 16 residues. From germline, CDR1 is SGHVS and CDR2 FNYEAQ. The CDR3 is CASSLTTSGSNNEQFF. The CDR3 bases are TGTGCCAGCAGCTTGACGACTAGCGGGAGCAACAATGAGCAGTTCTTC.

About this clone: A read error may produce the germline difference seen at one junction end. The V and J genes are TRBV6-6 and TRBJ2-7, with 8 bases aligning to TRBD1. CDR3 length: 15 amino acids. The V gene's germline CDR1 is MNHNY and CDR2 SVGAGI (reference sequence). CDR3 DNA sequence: TGTGCCAGCAGTAACTCCGGGACAGGTGGCAACGAGCAGTACTTC. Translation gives CASSNSGTGGNEQYF.